These 23 T cell receptor beta chains were all obtained from the same sample, sequenced in a study of T cell repertoires in cytomegalovirus infection (dated by TCRdb to between 2018 and 2020). Sequencing instrument: Illumina HiSeq 1500. TCRdb trimmed the raw reads at Q25, called clones with MiXCR and kept productive beta chains. Records with the same CDR3 protein are collapsed into one entry carrying the most frequent genes and DNA. This sample lists approximately 350,000 distinct CDR3 sequences; roughly 34% were detected once. Approximately 15% of the sample rests with the top ten. Their antigens remain unidentified. According to the study, the label for this sample's treatment or condition signals: in vitro stimulation with specific CMV peptide epitopes to enrich CMV-specific T cells. The starting material was cultured PBMCs, obtained from culture after CMV antigen stimulation. The source is a human donor in good health (CMV status not recorded). Some clones in this sample may be carry-over from other donors' samples.

J is TRBJ2-5 and V is TRBV4-1; 7 positions agree with TRBD2. Trimming removed 0 bases from V and 5 bases from J; junction bases left unmatched: 6. CDR3 length: 15 amino acids. The germline CDR1 and CDR2 sequences are MGHRA and YSYEKL. The CDR3 DNA sequence: TGCGCCAGCAGCCAAGATGGCGGGAGTGGGGAGACCCAGTACTTC. Translation: CASSQDGGSGETQYF.

The rearrangement joins TRBV7-9 to TRBJ2-3; D is uncertain. V lost 2 bases and J 4 bases, leaving 10 bases between the germline ends. Germline lookup yields CDR1 SEHNR and CDR2 FQNEAQ (reference sequence). CDR3 length: 14 residues. DNA of the CDR3: TGTGCCAGCAGCTTATTCGCTTCGGCAGATACGCAGTATTTT. This gives the protein CASSLFASADTQYF.

This clonotype has more than one count but fewer than ten. The genes are TRBV29-1 and TRBJ2-1, with D unresolved. In germline, CDR1 is SQVTM, CDR2 ANQGSEA. Trimming took 4 bases from V and 9 from J, leaving 13 bases between them. CDR3 length: 12 amino acids. CDR3 sequence reads: CSVGVDLGEQFF. The DNA for the CDR3 is TGCAGCGTTGGAGTCGACCTGGGTGAGCAGTTCTTC.

The chain recombines TRBV6-5 with TRBJ2-1; 8 bases fit TRBD2. CDR3 length: 14 residues. Unmatched junction bases numbered 5, after V lost 5 bases and J lost 5 bases. Germline V gene lookup returns CDR1 MNHEY and CDR2 SVGAGI. CDR3 in amino acids: CASSEVLADNEQFF. The CDR3 DNA follows: TGTGCCAGCAGTGAGGTACTAGCGGACAATGAGCAGTTCTTC.

The V gene is TRBV20-1, the J gene TRBJ1-1; D call uncertain. Germline V gives CDR1 DFQATT, CDR2 SNEGSKA (reference sequence). The CDR3 is 11 amino acids. Trimming pared 3 bases from V and 5 bases from J, leaving 7 bases between. The CDR3 region is CSASPITEAFF. The CDR3 DNA sequence: TGCAGTGCTAGCCCGATTACTGAAGCTTTCTTT.

CDR3 bases: TGTGCCAGCAGCTTAACCCAGGTGGATGAGCAGTTCTTC. This codes for CASSLTQVDEQFF. The V and J genes are TRBV7-6 and TRBJ2-1; D not certain. The CDR3 is made up of 13 amino acids. The germline V gene has CDR1 SGHVS and CDR2 FNYEAQ. Trimming removed 2 bases from V and 8 bases from J, with 10 bases in between.

The V and J genes are TRBV19 and TRBJ2-7; D remains ambiguous. Per the germline V gene, CDR1 is LNHDA and CDR2 is SQIVND (reference sequence). Trimming took off 5 bases at V and 3 bases at J, with 11 bases between the two ends. The CDR3 runs 13 residues. As DNA, the CDR3 is TGTGCCAGTAGTCGGACGGGCCTCTACGAGCAGTACTTC. Protein: CASSRTGLYEQYF.

V usage is TRBV5-4 and J usage is TRBJ2-1; 10 positions agree with TRBD1. Germline CDR1 SGHNT, CDR2 YYREEE (reference sequence). The CDR3 extends over 15 amino acids. V was pared by 1 base and J by 5 bases, with 3 bases of the junction left unmatched. The CDR3 is CASSLSGQGHNEQFF. The CDR3 DNA reads as TGTGCCAGCAGCTTGTCGGGACAGGGGCACAATGAGCAGTTCTTC.

This clonotype was counted only a few times. This chain joins TRBV27 and TRBJ2-7; 8 nucleotides align to TRBD1. V lost 6 bases and J lost 3; bases outside the gene matches: 10. Looked up from germline, CDR1 is MNHEY and CDR2 is SMNVEV (reference sequence). The CDR3 contains 15 residues. The CDR3 protein is CASRGQGSVVYEQYF. The CDR3 DNA follows: TGTGCCAGCAGAGGACAGGGTTCCGTAGTCTACGAGCAGTACTTC.

The chain joins TRBV6-6 to TRBJ1-1; D remains ambiguous. Per germline, CDR1 MNHNY and CDR2 SVGAGI (reference sequence). Trimming pared 7 bases from V and 6 bases from J, leaving 15 bases between. This CDR3 comprises 13 residues. The CDR3 DNA sequence: TGTGCCAGCAACATACAGCCAGACGCTGAAGCTTTCTTT. It codes for CASNIQPDAEAFF.

This clonotype was seen more than once but under ten times. The V call is TRBV27, the J call TRBJ1-5; no clear D. With 4 bases removed from V and 2 bases from J, the gap between germline ends came to 6 bases. The CDR3 extends over 13 amino acids. Looked up from germline, CDR1 is MNHEY and CDR2 is SMNVEV (reference sequence). The CDR3 protein is CASSSKGNQPQHF. The CDR3 region has the DNA TGTGCCAGCAGTTCTAAGGGCAATCAGCCCCAGCATTTT.

The chain has TRBV6-2 or TRBV6-3 and TRBJ2-7, with 7 nucleotides matching TRBD2. The V and J ends lost 2 bases and 2 bases, in that order; junction bases with no gene match: 6. Looked up from germline, CDR1 is MNHEY and CDR2 is SVGEGT. The CDR3 spans 15 residues. The CDR3 reads CASSYGGGPPYEQYV. The DNA of the CDR3 is TGTGCCAGCAGTTACGGGGGAGGGCCCCCCTACGAGCAGTACGTC.

The table lists this clonotype with many counts. The V gene is TRBV6-1, the J gene TRBJ2-3; maybe TRBD2 (6 bases). V was cut by 4 bases and J by 0 bases, with 11 bases left in between. Germline CDR1 is MNHNS and CDR2 is SASEGT. The CDR3 loop spans 15 amino acids. As DNA, the CDR3 is TGTGCCAGCAGTGTGGAGGGAACCAGCACAGATACGCAGTATTTT. Protein sequence: CASSVEGTSTDTQYF.

This clonotype was recorded many times. One end of the junction is discordant with germline, which a read error may explain. This chain connects TRBV2 to TRBJ1-3, with 7 bases identical to TRBD1. CDR1 SNHLY and CDR2 FYNNEI come from the germline V gene. The CDR3 runs to 13 residues. The CDR3 loop is CAGSDRAGNTIYF. CDR3 DNA: TGTGCCGGCAGTGACAGGGCTGGAAACACCATATATTTT.

There are many counts of this clonotype. The chain links TRBV7-2 to TRBJ2-1; D perhaps matches TRBD1 (6 bases). V was clipped by 4 bases and J by 4 bases, with 14 bases between them. CDR1 is SGHTA, CDR2 FQGNSA, per germline. This CDR3 region has 15 residues. The CDR3: CASSSPAGAYNEQFF. For the CDR3, the DNA is TGTGCCAGCAGCTCTCCGGCAGGGGCGTACAATGAGCAGTTCTTC.

Ten or more counts support this clonotype. J is TRBJ1-4 and V is TRBV7-2; the match to TRBD1 covers 7 bases. The CDR3 sequence is 15 residues long. V lost 5 bases and J lost 7; bases outside the gene matches: 10. Germline V lookup: CDR1 SGHTA, CDR2 FQGNSA. In DNA form, the CDR3 reads TGTGCCAGCAGCATAAGGACAGGCACTGGTGAAAAACTGTTTTTT. This codes for CASSIRTGTGEKLFF.

The gene calls are TRBV29-1 and TRBJ2-4; TRBD2 agrees at 8 bases. V lost 0 bases and J lost 1; bases outside the gene matches: 2. Germline V gene lookup returns CDR1 SQVTM and CDR2 ANQGSEA. This CDR3 has 15 residues. As DNA, the CDR3 is TGCAGCGTTGAAGACGGCGGGAGGGCCAAAAACATTCAGTACTTC. Encoded protein: CSVEDGGRAKNIQYF.

The chain joins TRBV7-2 to TRBJ1-1; D perhaps matches TRBD1 (6 bases). V lost 6 bases and J lost 2, with 19 bases in between. From germline, CDR1 is SGHTA and CDR2 FQGNSA. The CDR3 is 16 residues long. The CDR3 protein is CASRPPRDRLNTEAFF. In nucleotides, the CDR3 is TGTGCCAGCAGACCCCCCCGTGACAGGCTAAACACTGAAGCTTTCTTT.

This clonotype was found a few times. This rearrangement joins TRBV12-3 or TRBV12-4 to TRBJ2-1, with D tentatively TRBD1 (5 bases). CDR3 length: 13 amino acids. V gave up 6 bases and J gave up 5 bases, with 11 bases separating them. CDR3: CASRLLGDNEQFF. The DNA of the CDR3 is TGTGCCAGCAGACTCCTAGGGGACAATGAGCAGTTCTTC.

V is TRBV6-1 and J is TRBJ1-2; D is undetermined. This CDR3 is 15 amino acids long. V lost 5 bases and J lost 5, with 18 bases in between. Germline CDR1 is MNHNS and CDR2 is SASEGT. DNA for the CDR3: TGTGCCAGCAGTTCCCTTCCGCCGCTTCCTTATGGCTACACCTTC. Translating gives CASSSLPPLPYGYTF.

The chain has TRBV4-1 and TRBJ2-5; TRBD2 agrees at 11 bases. The germline gives CDR1 MGHRA, CDR2 YSYEKL. V shed 0 bases and J 5 bases; nucleotides not matched to a gene: 11. This CDR3 is built from 18 residues. This chain's CDR3 is CASSQEEGGLAGGETQYF. DNA for the CDR3: TGCGCCAGCAGCCAAGAAGAAGGGGGGCTAGCGGGAGGCGAGACCCAGTACTTC.

Here the CDR3 reads CASSSIPDTQYF. The DNA for the CDR3 is TGTGCCAGCAGTTCTATACCAGATACGCAGTATTTT. The chain joins TRBV6-1 to TRBJ2-3; no reliable D call. Germline CDR1 is MNHNS and CDR2 is SASEGT. Deletions cut 5 bases from V and 4 bases from J, with 7 bases between. This CDR3 region has 12 residues.

The chain combines TRBV6-8 with TRBJ2-3, with a tentative D call TRBD1 (6 bases). Germline V gene lookup returns CDR1 MNHGY and CDR2 SAAAGT. This CDR3 comprises 18 residues. V lost 0 bases and J 5 bases, leaving 21 bases between the germline ends. As DNA, the CDR3 is TGTGCCAGCAGTTACTCGATAACAGGGATCCCTCCCAGAGATACGCAGTATTTT. It is translated as CASSYSITGIPPRDTQYF.